The rows below give T cell receptor beta chains drawn from one sample of a study of blood T cell repertoires in COVID-19. The assay was immunoSEQ multiplex PCR, and TCRdb's table has in-frame clones only and misses some. Here the sample spans approximately 150,000 clones, around 80% being singletons. Sequencing used peripheral blood. These TCRs come from a human donor with acute or convalescent COVID-19. The donor label of this sample is uncertain. The CDR3 runs from the conserved cysteine through the conserved F or W. D genes are given only for firm matches. Expanded clones are given a class, and other clones once, few, many or no size at all.

DNA: TGTGCCAGCAGCGTTGACAGGGGTCGGGGCACTGAAGCTTTCTTT
CDR3: CASSVDRGRGTEAFF
J: TRBJ1-1
V: TRBV9
D: TRBD1
size: .

DNA: TGTGCCAGTAGTGGACACCGGGACAGGGACGAAAAACTGTTTTTT
CDR3: CASSGHRDRDEKLFF
J: TRBJ1-4
V: TRBV19
D: TRBD1
size: .

DNA: TGTGCCAGCAGATACCGGGAGACCCAGTACTTC
CDR3: CASRYRETQYF
J: TRBJ2-5
V: TRBV12-3/TRBV12-4
D: .
size: once

DNA: TGTGCCACATACCACCCGGGGACAGGGAATAGCTATGGCTACACCTTC
CDR3: CATYHPGTGNSYGYTF
J: TRBJ1-2
V: TRBV10-3
D: TRBD1
size: .

DNA: TGTGCCAGCAGCCAAGATCTTGCGGGTGAGCAGTTCTTC
CDR3: CASSQDLAGEQFF
J: TRBJ2-1
V: TRBV3-1/TRBV3-2
D: .
size: .

DNA: TGTGCCAGCAGCGTAGGATTGAGGGGGCAATCTGAAGCTTTCTTT
CDR3: CASSVGLRGQSEAFF
J: TRBJ1-1
V: TRBV9
D: TRBD1
size: .

DNA: TGTGCCAGCAGAGGTAGTTGGAGAAATCAGCCCCAGCATTTT
CDR3: CASRGSWRNQPQHF
J: TRBJ1-5
V: TRBV6-5
D: .
size: .

DNA: TGTGCCAGCAGCCAAGACGGGGGAAACACCATATATTTT
CDR3: CASSQDGGNTIYF
J: TRBJ1-3
V: TRBV3-1/TRBV3-2
D: .
size: once

DNA: TGTGCCAGCAGCAAAGGACAGCAGAACACTGAAGCTTTCTTT
CDR3: CASSKGQQNTEAFF
J: TRBJ1-1
V: TRBV7-9
D: .
size: .

DNA: TGCAGCGTTGATAGAGAATACAATGAGCAGTTCTTC
CDR3: CSVDREYNEQFF
J: TRBJ2-1
V: TRBV29-1
D: .
size: .

DNA: TGTGCCAGCAGCCTTTTGGGACAGGGGCCCTACGAGCAGTACTTC
CDR3: CASSLLGQGPYEQYF
J: TRBJ2-7
V: TRBV7-9
D: TRBD1
size: .

DNA: TGTGCCAGCAGCTTAGTACGGGGTTTAAACACCGGGGAGCTGTTTTTT
CDR3: CASSLVRGLNTGELFF
J: TRBJ2-2
V: TRBV7-9
D: .
size: .

DNA: TGTGCCAGCAGTACCCACCCGGGGGGCCAAGAGACCCAGTACTTC
CDR3: CASSTHPGGQETQYF
J: TRBJ2-5
V: TRBV7-2
D: TRBD2
size: .

DNA: TGTGCCAGCAGCGCGGGAGATAGAAACACCATATATTTT
CDR3: CASSAGDRNTIYF
J: TRBJ1-3
V: TRBV6-5
D: .
size: .

DNA: TGCGCCAGCAGCTCGACAGGGCCGACGGATTCACCCCTCCACTTT
CDR3: CASSSTGPTDSPLHF
J: TRBJ1-6
V: TRBV5-1
D: TRBD1
size: .

DNA: TGTGCCAGCAGTGAAGCGCTCCGACAGGCCCAGCCCCAGCATTTT
CDR3: CASSEALRQAQPQHF
J: TRBJ1-5
V: TRBV2
D: .
size: .

DNA: TGCGCCAGCAGCCAAACGGGGGGTGATAATGAAAAACTGTTTTTT
CDR3: CASSQTGGDNEKLFF
J: TRBJ1-4
V: TRBV4-1
D: .
size: once

DNA: TGTGCCAGCAGACGGGGGGGCACAGATACGCAGTATTTT
CDR3: CASRRGGTDTQYF
J: TRBJ2-3
V: TRBV5-5
D: TRBD2
size: .

DNA: TGTGCCAGCAGTCCCGGGACAGCGGGTGAAAAAGCTTTCTTT
CDR3: CASSPGTAGEKAFF
J: TRBJ1-1
V: TRBV6-2/TRBV6-3
D: TRBD1
size: .

DNA: TGTGCCATCAGCCGACAGGAGAGGACCAATGAGCAGTTCTTC
CDR3: CAISRQERTNEQFF
J: TRBJ2-1
V: TRBV10-3
D: .
size: .

DNA: TGTGCCAGTAGTCCACAGGGTGGGGAAAAACTGTTTTTT
CDR3: CASSPQGGEKLFF
J: TRBJ1-4
V: TRBV19
D: .
size: few

DNA: TGCGCCAGCAGCTTGGCAGGGATAGCGGGGTCGGGGCAGTTCTTC
CDR3: CASSLAGIAGSGQFF
J: TRBJ2-1
V: TRBV5-1
D: TRBD2
size: .